Listed below are T cell receptor beta chains from one sample, sequenced in a study of identical twins. Using its own MiXCR run on the 5' RACE reads, TCRdb lists one record per CDR3 protein. The sample consists of fewer than 900,000 distinct CDR3 sequences, 15% to 20% of them appearing once. These data also featured in a second study, about T cells expressing NK-cell markers.

The specimen sequenced was PBMCs. These receptor sequences come from a woman between 18 and 30 years old in good health. Each CDR3 is given with its conserved first and last residue. Fields, in order: CDR3 DNA, CDR3 protein, J gene, clone size, D gene, V gene. D genes are given only for firm matches. Some rows have no size entry. The others give once, few or many, or a class for an expanded clone.

cdr3_nt: TGTGCCAGCAGCTCCGGGACTGCGAGGGGCGAGCAGTACTTC; cdr3_aa: CASSSGTARGEQYF; j_call: TRBJ2-7; clone_size: few; d_call: .; v_call: TRBV3-1
cdr3_nt: TGTGCCAGCGTCCAATTCGGGTCCTCAAGAGGCGAGACCCAGTACTTC; cdr3_aa: CASVQFGSSRGETQYF; j_call: TRBJ2-5; clone_size: few; d_call: .; v_call: TRBV11-3
cdr3_nt: TGCGCCAGCAATGCAGGGCCCTCCTACGAGCAGTACTTC; cdr3_aa: CASNAGPSYEQYF; j_call: TRBJ2-7; clone_size: .; d_call: .; v_call: TRBV5-1
cdr3_nt: TGTGCCAGCAGTTTCGGGGGTGGGGCCAACGTCCTGACTTTC; cdr3_aa: CASSFGGGANVLTF; j_call: TRBJ2-6; clone_size: .; d_call: .; v_call: TRBV12-3/TRBV12-4
cdr3_nt: TGTGCCAGCAGATCCACAGGGGCAACTGGGGCCAACGTCCTGACTTTC; cdr3_aa: CASRSTGATGANVLTF; j_call: TRBJ2-6; clone_size: few; d_call: TRBD1; v_call: TRBV12-3/TRBV12-4
cdr3_nt: TGTGCCACCAGCACCCGGACAGGGGCGCGGGGCTACACCTTC; cdr3_aa: CATSTRTGARGYTF; j_call: TRBJ1-2; clone_size: few; d_call: TRBD1; v_call: TRBV15
cdr3_nt: TGCGCCAGCAGCCGACTAGCGGGAAACGGAAATGAGCAGTTCTTC; cdr3_aa: CASSRLAGNGNEQFF; j_call: TRBJ2-1; clone_size: .; d_call: TRBD2; v_call: TRBV5-1
cdr3_nt: TGCAGTGCTGCGGGACTAAGTGACAATGAGCAGTTCTTC; cdr3_aa: CSAAGLSDNEQFF; j_call: TRBJ2-1; clone_size: few; d_call: TRBD2; v_call: TRBV20-1
cdr3_nt: TGTGCCAGTAGTGCGGGACAGGAGAACACCGGGGAGCTGTTTTTT; cdr3_aa: CASSAGQENTGELFF; j_call: TRBJ2-2; clone_size: few; d_call: TRBD1; v_call: TRBV19
cdr3_nt: TGTGCCAGCAGTGCCATACAGGGTTTACGGGAAAAACTGTTTTTT; cdr3_aa: CASSAIQGLREKLFF; j_call: TRBJ1-4; clone_size: .; d_call: .; v_call: TRBV6-1
cdr3_nt: TGTGCCAGCATTCCTAGCGGGAGGGGAGAGACCCAGTACTTC; cdr3_aa: CASIPSGRGETQYF; j_call: TRBJ2-5; clone_size: .; d_call: TRBD2; v_call: TRBV3-1
cdr3_nt: TGTGCCAGCAGTTTAGTAGCAGCCGGGGATACGCAGTATTTT; cdr3_aa: CASSLVAAGDTQYF; j_call: TRBJ2-3; clone_size: few; d_call: .; v_call: TRBV27
cdr3_nt: TGTGCCAGCAGCTTGGGACACCCGACGGTCTACGAGCAGTACTTC; cdr3_aa: CASSLGHPTVYEQYF; j_call: TRBJ2-7; clone_size: .; d_call: .; v_call: TRBV12-3/TRBV12-4
cdr3_nt: TGCAGTGCTAGAACAGACACTGAAGCTTTCTTT; cdr3_aa: CSARTDTEAFF; j_call: TRBJ1-1; clone_size: many; d_call: .; v_call: TRBV20-1
cdr3_nt: TGCGCCAGCAGCCAAGACTCGAACTCCTACAATGAGCAGTTCTTC; cdr3_aa: CASSQDSNSYNEQFF; j_call: TRBJ2-1; clone_size: few; d_call: .; v_call: TRBV4-3
cdr3_nt: TGTGCCAGTAGCATCCGGGACAGGAACACCGGGGAGCTGTTTTTT; cdr3_aa: CASSIRDRNTGELFF; j_call: TRBJ2-2; clone_size: .; d_call: TRBD1; v_call: TRBV19
cdr3_nt: TGTGCCAGCAGGCGGGAGGGGATTTACACCGGGGAGCTGTTTTTT; cdr3_aa: CASRREGIYTGELFF; j_call: TRBJ2-2; clone_size: few; d_call: TRBD2; v_call: TRBV12-3/TRBV12-4
cdr3_nt: TGTGCCAGCAGCGAAGTAGGTGGCTCCTACAATGAGCAGTTCTTC; cdr3_aa: CASSEVGGSYNEQFF; j_call: TRBJ2-1; clone_size: few; d_call: .; v_call: TRBV9
cdr3_nt: TGCAGTGCGGATGACAGGACCTACGAGCAGTACTTC; cdr3_aa: CSADDRTYEQYF; j_call: TRBJ2-7; clone_size: .; d_call: .; v_call: TRBV20-1
cdr3_nt: TGTGCCAGCAGTCTCCGGGGGTACCCAGGGGAGCAGTTCTTC; cdr3_aa: CASSLRGYPGEQFF; j_call: TRBJ2-1; clone_size: .; d_call: .; v_call: TRBV12-3/TRBV12-4